This T cell receptor (beta chain) was recorded in a study of response to subunit inactivated influenza vaccine. This clonotype was detected a few times. Its matching antigen is unknown. Points from the study as a whole: It was the authors' suggestion that each seasonal influenza vaccination recruits few new T cells.

Trimming cost V 0 bases and J 1 base; bases outside gene matches: 1. The CDR3 runs to 15 residues. Germline CDR1 reads SGHRS; CDR2 reads YFSETQ. TCRdb ran MiXCR on the RT-PCR reads and lists one entry per CDR3 protein. The repertoire includes 500,000 to 650,000 distinct CDR3 sequences, approximately 7.7% of them detected once, and 10% to 15% sits in the top ten. The sequencing here drew on PBMCs from blood, taken roughly 24 months after vaccination. The chain recombines TRBV5-1 with TRBJ2-3, with 8 positions matching TRBD2. The receptor was derived from a man aged 50 to 69 who received an inactivated influenza vaccine. CDR3 nucleotides: TGCGCCAGCAGCTTGGTAGCGGGACGCACAGATACGCAGTATTTT. Translating it yields CASSLVAGRTDTQYF.